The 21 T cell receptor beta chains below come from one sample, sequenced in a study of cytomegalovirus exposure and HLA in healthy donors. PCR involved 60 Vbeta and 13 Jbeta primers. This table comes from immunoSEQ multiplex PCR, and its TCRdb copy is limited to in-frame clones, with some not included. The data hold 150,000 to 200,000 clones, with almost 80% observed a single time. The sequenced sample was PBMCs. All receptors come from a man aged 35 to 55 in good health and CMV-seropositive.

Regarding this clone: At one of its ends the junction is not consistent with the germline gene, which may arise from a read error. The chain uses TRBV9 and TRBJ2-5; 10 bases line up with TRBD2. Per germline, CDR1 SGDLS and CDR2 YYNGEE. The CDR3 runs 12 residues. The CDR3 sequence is CASSATSGHHDF. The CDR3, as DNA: TGTGCCAGCAGCGCGACTAGCGGGCATCACGACTTC.

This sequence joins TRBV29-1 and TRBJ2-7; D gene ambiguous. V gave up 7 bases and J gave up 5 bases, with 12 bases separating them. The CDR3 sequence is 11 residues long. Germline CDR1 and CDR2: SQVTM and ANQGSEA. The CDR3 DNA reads TGCAGCGGATCGACTCGGAACGAGCAGTACTTC. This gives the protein CSGSTRNEQYF.

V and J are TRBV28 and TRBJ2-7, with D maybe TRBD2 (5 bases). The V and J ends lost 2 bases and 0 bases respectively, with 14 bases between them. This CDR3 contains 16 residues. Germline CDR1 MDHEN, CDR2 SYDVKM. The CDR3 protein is CASSLGDYQSSYEQYF. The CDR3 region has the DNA TGTGCCAGCAGTTTAGGAGACTACCAAAGCTCCTACGAGCAGTACTTC.

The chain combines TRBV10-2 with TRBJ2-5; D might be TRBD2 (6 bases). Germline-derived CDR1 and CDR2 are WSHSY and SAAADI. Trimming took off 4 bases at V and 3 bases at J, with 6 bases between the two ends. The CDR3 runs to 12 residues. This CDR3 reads CASSASEETQYF. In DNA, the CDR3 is TGCGCCAGCAGTGCTAGCGAAGAGACCCAGTACTTC.

The CDR3 region is CASSLDRGWDIQYF. The DNA of the CDR3 is TGTGCCAGCAGCCTGGACAGGGGTTGGGACATTCAGTACTTC. The V call is TRBV7-2, the J call TRBJ2-4, with 9 bases lining up with TRBD1. This CDR3 contains 14 residues. V shed 5 bases and J 8 bases; nucleotides not matched to a gene: 7. In germline, CDR1 is SGHTA, CDR2 FQGNSA. Full variable domain (remainder filled in from reference TRBV7-2 and TRBJ2-4): GAGVSQSPSNKVTEKGKDVELRCDPISGHTALYWYRQSLGQGLEFLIYFQGNSAPDKSGLPSDRFSAERTGGSVSTLTIQRTQQEDSAVYLCASSLDRGWDIQYFGAGTRLSVL.

CDR3 sequence (DNA): TGTGCCAGCAGCCTAGAGCGGGCCGGAGAGCAGTACTTC. Its translation is CASSLERAGEQYF. V and J are TRBV2 and TRBJ2-7; D is possibly TRBD2 (6 bases). Germline V gene data show CDR1 as SNHLY and CDR2 as FYNNEI. This CDR3 is 13 amino acids long. Trimming removed 6 bases from V and 7 bases from J, with 16 bases in between.

In DNA, the CDR3 is TGTGCCAGCAGATTCAGGGCCGCTCACTATGGCTACACCTTC. Its translation is CASRFRAAHYGYTF. This chain uses TRBV6-1 with TRBJ1-2; D is possibly TRBD1 (5 bases). CDR3 length: 14 amino acids. Per germline, CDR1 MNHNS and CDR2 SASEGT. Trimming removed 6 bases at V and 3 bases at J, with 14 bases between.

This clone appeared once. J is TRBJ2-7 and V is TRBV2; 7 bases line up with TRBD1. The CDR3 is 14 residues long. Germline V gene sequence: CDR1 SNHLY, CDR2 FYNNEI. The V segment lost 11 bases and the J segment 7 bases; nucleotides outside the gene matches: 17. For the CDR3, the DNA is TGTGCCGGCGTGGGGGCTAGGACAGGAGGAGAGCAGTACTTC. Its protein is CAGVGARTGGEQYF.

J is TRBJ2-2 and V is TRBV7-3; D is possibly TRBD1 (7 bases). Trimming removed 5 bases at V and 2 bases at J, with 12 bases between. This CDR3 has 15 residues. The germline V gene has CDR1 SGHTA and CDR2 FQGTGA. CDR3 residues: CASSRGTANTGELFF. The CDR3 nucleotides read TGTGCCAGCAGCCGCGGGACAGCTAACACCGGGGAGCTGTTTTTT.

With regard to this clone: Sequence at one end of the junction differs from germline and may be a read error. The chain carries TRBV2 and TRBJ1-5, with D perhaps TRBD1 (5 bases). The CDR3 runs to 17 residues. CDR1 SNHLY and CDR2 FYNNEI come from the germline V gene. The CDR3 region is CASSDVRAEYSNQPHHF. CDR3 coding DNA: TGTGCCAGCAGTGACGTCAGGGCGGAATATAGCAATCAGCCCCATCATTTT.

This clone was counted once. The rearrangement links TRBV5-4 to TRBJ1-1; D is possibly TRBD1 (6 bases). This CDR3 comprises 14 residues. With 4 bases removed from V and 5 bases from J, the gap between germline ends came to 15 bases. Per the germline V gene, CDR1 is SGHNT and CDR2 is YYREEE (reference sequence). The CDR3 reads CASSLRDTGTEAFF. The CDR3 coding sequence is TGTGCCAGCAGCCTCCGGGACACCGGAACTGAAGCTTTCTTT.

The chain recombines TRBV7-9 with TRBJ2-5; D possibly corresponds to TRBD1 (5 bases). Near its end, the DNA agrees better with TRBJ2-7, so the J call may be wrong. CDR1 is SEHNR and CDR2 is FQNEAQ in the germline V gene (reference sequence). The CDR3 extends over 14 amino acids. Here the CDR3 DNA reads TGTGCCAGCAGCGCCCCAGGGAACCCCTACGAGCAGTACTTC. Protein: CASSAPGNPYEQYF.

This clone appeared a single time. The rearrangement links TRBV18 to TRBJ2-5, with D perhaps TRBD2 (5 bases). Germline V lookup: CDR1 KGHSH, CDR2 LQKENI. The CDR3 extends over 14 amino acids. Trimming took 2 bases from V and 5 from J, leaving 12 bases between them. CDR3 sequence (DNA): TGTGCCAGCTCACCAAGGGCTAGCAGCGAGACCCAGTACTTC. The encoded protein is CASSPRASSETQYF.

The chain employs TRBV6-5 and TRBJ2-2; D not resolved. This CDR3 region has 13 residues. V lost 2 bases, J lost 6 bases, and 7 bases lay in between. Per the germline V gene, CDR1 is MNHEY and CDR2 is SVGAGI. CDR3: CASSYQVAGELFF. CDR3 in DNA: TGTGCCAGCAGTTACCAGGTGGCCGGGGAGCTGTTTTTT.

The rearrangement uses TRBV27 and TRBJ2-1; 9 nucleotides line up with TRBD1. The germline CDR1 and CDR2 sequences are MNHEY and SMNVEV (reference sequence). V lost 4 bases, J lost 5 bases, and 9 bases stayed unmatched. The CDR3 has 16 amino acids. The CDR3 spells CASSSLGDRAHNEQFF. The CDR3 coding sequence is TGTGCCAGCAGTTCACTCGGGGACAGGGCCCACAATGAGCAGTTCTTC.

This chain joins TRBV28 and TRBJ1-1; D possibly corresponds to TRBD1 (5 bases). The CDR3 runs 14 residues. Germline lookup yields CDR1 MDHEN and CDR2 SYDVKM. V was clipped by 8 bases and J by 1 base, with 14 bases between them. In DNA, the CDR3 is TGTGCCAGCCTTCGCCAGGGATGGAACACTGAAGCTTTCTTT. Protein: CASLRQGWNTEAFF.

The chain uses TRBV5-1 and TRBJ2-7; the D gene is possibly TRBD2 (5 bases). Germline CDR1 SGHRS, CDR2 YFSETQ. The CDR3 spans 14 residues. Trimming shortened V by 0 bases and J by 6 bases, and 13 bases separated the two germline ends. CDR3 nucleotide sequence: TGCGCCAGCAGCTTGGGGTCTCAACGGGGCGAGCAGTACTTC. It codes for CASSLGSQRGEQYF. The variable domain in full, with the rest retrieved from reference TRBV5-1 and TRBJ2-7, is KAGVTQTPRYLIKTRGQQVTLSCSPISGHRSVSWYQQTPGQGLQFLFEYFSETQRNKGNFPGRFSGRQFSNSRSEMNVSTLELGDSALYLCASSLGSQRGEQYFGPGTRLTVT.

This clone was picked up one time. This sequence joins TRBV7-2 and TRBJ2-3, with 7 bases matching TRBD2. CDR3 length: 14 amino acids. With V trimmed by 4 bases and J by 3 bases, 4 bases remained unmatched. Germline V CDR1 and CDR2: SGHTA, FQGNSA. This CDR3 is CASSSGLSTDTQYF. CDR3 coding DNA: TGTGCCAGCAGCTCGGGACTAAGTACAGATACGCAGTATTTT.

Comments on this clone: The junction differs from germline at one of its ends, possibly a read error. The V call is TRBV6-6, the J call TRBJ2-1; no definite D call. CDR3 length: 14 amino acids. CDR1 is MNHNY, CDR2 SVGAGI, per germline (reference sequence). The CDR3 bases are TGTGCCAACAGTGTGCAGAACTCCTACAATGAGCAGTTCTTC. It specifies CANSVQNSYNEQFF.

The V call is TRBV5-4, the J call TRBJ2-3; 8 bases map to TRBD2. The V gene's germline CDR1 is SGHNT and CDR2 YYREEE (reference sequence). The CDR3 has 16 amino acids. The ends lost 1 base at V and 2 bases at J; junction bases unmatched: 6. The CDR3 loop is CASSLSASGFTDTQYF. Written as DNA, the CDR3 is TGTGCCAGCAGCTTGTCGGCTAGCGGGTTCACAGATACGCAGTATTTT. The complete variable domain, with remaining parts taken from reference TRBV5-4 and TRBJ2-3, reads ETGVTQSPTHLIKTRGQQVTLRCSSQSGHNTVSWYQQALGQGPQFIFQYYREEENGRGNFPPRFSGLQFPNYSSELNVNALELDDSALYLCASSLSASGFTDTQYFGPGTRLTVL.

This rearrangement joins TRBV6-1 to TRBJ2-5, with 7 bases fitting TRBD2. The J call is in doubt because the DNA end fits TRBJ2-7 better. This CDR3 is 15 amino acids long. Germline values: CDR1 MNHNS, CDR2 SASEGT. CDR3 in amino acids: CASSEVAGTKGEQYF. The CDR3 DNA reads TGTGCCAGCAGTGAAGTGGCTGGGACTAAGGGCGAGCAGTACTTC.